This TCR beta chain comes out of a study of cytomegalovirus exposure and HLA in healthy donors. General study findings and limits: V segments that were indistinguishable, TRBV6-2 and TRBV6-3 among them, were omitted from analysis. It was reportedly the case that the classifier diagnosed cytomegalovirus status with high specificity and sensitivity.

V trimming: 6 bases; J trimming: 8 bases; junction bases outside the gene matches: 12. Germline values: CDR1 SQVTM, CDR2 ANQGSEA. The CDR3 is made up of 13 amino acids. The PCR made use of 60 Vbeta and 13 Jbeta primers. Repertoires were generated with immunoSEQ multiplex PCR, while TCRdb's copy carries only in-frame clones and drops some. This sample has 120,000 to 150,000 clones, with 82% found just once. A note on this clone: Its antigen is unknown.

Material: PBMCs. This clonotype was obtained from a man in his thirties or forties in good health and CMV-seropositive. The chain recombines TRBV29-1 with TRBJ1-2; 7 nucleotides line up with TRBD1. The CDR3 loop is CSVKSTGVRGYTF. The CDR3 DNA sequence: TGCAGCGTAAAAAGCACAGGGGTTCGCGGCTACACCTTC.